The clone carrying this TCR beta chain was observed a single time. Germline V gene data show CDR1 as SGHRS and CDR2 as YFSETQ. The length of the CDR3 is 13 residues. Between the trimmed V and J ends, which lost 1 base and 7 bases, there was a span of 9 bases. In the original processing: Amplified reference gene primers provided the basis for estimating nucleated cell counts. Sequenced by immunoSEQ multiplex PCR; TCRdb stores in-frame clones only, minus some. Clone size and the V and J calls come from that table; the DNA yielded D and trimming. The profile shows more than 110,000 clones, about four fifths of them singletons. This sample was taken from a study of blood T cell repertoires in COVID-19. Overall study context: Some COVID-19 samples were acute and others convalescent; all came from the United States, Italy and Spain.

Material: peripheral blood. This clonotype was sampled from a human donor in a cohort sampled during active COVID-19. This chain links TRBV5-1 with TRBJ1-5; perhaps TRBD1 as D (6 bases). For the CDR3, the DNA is TGCGCCAGCAGCTTGTCAGGGGAGCAGCCCCAGCATTTT. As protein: CASSLSGEQPQHF.